The clone carrying this T cell receptor beta chain was recorded once. Antigen unknown. The data derive from a study of cytomegalovirus exposure and HLA in healthy donors. The wider study: Within the Caucasian-associated ancestry cluster were about 81% of the approximately 400 genotyped donors. Study-wide results and caveats: As a later analysis revealed, the rate of TCR association differed by HLA locus, with DRB1 most and HLA-C fewest.

In germline, CDR1 is SGDLS, CDR2 YYNGEE. The CDR3 sequence is 18 residues long. Trimming pared 1 base from V and 2 bases from J, leaving 22 bases between. This PCR relied on a set of 60 Vbeta primers and 13 Jbeta primers. The repertoire was sequenced with immunoSEQ multiplex PCR; TCRdb's copy has only in-frame clones and lacks some. The sample lists roughly 120,000 clones, 65% to 80% occurring once. The gene calls are TRBV9 and TRBJ2-7; a possible D gene is TRBD1 (5 bases). The sample was PBMCs. The clonotype was recovered from a human donor in good health. DNA for the CDR3: TGTGCCAGCAGCGTAAGAGAGAACGGACATGGATTCCCCTACGAGCAGTACTTC. Amino acid sequence: CASSVRENGHGFPYEQYF. Based on the CDR3 plus reference TRBV9 and TRBJ2-7, the full variable domain is DSGVTQTPKHLITATGQRVTLRCSPRSGDLSVYWYQQSLDQGLQFLIQYYNGEERAKGNILERFSAQQFPDLHSELNLSSLELGDSALYFCASSVRENGHGFPYEQYFGPGTRLTVT.